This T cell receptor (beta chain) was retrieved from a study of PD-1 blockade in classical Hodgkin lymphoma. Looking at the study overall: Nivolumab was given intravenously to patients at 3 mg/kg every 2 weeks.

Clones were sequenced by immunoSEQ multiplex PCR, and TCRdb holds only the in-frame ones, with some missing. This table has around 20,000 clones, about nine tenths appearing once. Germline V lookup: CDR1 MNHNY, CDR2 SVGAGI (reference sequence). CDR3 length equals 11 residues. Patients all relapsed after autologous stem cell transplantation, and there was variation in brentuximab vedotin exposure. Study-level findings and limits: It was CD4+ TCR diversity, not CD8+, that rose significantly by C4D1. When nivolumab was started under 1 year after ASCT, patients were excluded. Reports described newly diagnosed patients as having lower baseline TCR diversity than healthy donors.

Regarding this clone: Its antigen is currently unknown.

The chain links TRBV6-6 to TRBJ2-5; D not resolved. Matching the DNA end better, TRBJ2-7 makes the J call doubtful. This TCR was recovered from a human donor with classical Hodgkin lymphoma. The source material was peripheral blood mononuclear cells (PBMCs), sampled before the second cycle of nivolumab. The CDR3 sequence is CASSSTYEQYF. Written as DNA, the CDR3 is TGTGCCAGCAGTTCGACCTACGAGCAGTACTTC.